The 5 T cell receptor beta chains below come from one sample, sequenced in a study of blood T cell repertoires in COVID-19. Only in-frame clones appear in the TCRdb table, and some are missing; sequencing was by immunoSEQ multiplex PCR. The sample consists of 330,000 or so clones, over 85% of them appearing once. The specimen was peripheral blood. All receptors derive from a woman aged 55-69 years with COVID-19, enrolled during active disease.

The CDR3 region is CASSLPGQDKGSGYTF. For the CDR3, the DNA is TGTGCCAGCTCACTCCCGGGACAGGACAAAGGCTCGGGTTACACCTTC. V and J are TRBV18 and TRBJ1-2; 8 bases line up with TRBD1. The germline V gene encodes CDR1 KGHSH and CDR2 LQKENI. V shed 4 bases and J 11 bases; nucleotides not matched to a gene: 18. The CDR3 sequence is 16 residues long.

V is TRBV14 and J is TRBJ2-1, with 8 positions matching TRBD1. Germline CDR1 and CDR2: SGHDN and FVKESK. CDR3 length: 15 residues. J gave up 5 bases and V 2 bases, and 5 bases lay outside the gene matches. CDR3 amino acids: CASSQLGTGDNEQFF. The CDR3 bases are TGTGCCAGCAGCCAACTAGGGACAGGAGACAATGAGCAGTTCTTC.

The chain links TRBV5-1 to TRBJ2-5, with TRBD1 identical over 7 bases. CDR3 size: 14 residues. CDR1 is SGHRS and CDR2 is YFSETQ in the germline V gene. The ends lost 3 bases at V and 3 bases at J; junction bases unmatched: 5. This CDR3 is CASSSSTGKETQYF. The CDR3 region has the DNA TGCGCCAGCAGCTCTTCGACAGGGAAAGAGACCCAGTACTTC.

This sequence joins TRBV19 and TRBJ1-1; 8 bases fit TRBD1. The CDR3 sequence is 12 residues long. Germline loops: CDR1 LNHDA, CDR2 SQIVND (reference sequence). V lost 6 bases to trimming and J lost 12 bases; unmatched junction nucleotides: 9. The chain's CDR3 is CASSTGQASTFF. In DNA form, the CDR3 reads TGTGCCAGTAGCACGGGACAGGCCTCAACTTTCTTT.

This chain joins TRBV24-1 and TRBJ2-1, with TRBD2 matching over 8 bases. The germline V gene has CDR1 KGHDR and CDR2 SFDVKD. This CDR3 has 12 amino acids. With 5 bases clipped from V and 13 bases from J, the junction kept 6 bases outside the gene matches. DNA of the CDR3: TGTGCCACCAGTGGTCCCGGGACTAGTCAGTTCTTC. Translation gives CATSGPGTSQFF.